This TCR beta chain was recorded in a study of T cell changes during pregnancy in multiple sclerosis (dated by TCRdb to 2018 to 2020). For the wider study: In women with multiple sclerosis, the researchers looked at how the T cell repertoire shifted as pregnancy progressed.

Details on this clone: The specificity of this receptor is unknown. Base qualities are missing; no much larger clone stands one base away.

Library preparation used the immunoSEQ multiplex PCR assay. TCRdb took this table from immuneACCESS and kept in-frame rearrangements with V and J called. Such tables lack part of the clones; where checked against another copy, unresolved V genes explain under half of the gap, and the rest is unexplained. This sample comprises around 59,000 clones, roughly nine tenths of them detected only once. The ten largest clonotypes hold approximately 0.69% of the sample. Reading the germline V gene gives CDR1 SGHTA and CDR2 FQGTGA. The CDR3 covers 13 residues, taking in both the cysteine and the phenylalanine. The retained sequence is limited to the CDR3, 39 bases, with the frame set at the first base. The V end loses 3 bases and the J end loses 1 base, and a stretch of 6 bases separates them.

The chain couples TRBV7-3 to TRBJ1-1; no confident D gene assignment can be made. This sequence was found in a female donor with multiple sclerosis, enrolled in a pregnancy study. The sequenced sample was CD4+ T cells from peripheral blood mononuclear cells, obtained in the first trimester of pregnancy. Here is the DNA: TGTGCCAGCAGCTTTGGCAAGAACACTGAAGCTTTCTTT. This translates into CASSFGKNTEAFF.